Presented here are 14 T cell receptor beta chains from one specimen sequenced in a study of blood T cell repertoires in COVID-19. Only in-frame clones appear in the TCRdb table, and some are missing; sequencing was by immunoSEQ multiplex PCR. The repertoire has approximately 200,000 clones, more than 70% of them found once; the top ten carry 4%. Sequencing used peripheral blood. These receptors all stem from a woman aged 25-40 years with acute or convalescent COVID-19.

The sample holds one count of this clone. V usage is TRBV7-9 and J usage is TRBJ1-5; TRBD1 aligns across 10 bases. The V gene's germline CDR1 is SEHNR and CDR2 FQNEAQ (reference sequence). The CDR3 runs to 17 residues. The ends lost 1 base at V and 2 bases at J; junction bases unmatched: 5. The CDR3: CASSLGTGGVGNQPQHF. The CDR3 nucleotides are TGTGCCAGCAGCTTAGGGACAGGGGGAGTAGGCAATCAGCCCCAGCATTTT.

The CDR3 nucleotides are TGTGCCAGCAGCCGGACAGGGTATGGCTACACCTTC. Amino acids: CASSRTGYGYTF. V and J are TRBV5-6 and TRBJ1-2, with 8 bases that match TRBD1. Germline V gene data show CDR1 as SGHDT and CDR2 as YYEEEE. The CDR3 has 12 residues. Losses at the gene ends were 4 bases for V and 5 bases for J; bases not matched to a gene: 1. The full variable domain, in which reference TRBV5-6 and TRBJ1-2 provide the parts outside the CDR3, is DAGVTQSPTHLIKTRGQQVTLRCSPKSGHDTVSWYQQALGQGPQFIFQYYEEEERQRGNFPDRFSGHQFPNYSSELNVNALLLGDSALYLCASSRTGYGYTFGSGTRLTVV.

The rearrangement links TRBV28 to TRBJ1-1, with D perhaps TRBD1 (6 bases). This CDR3 spans 14 amino acids. Germline-derived CDR1 and CDR2 are MDHEN and SYDVKM. The ends were cut back, 5 bases at V and 0 bases at J, with 10 bases in the middle. CDR3 loop: CASSNQGLNTEAFF. In DNA form, the CDR3 reads TGTGCCAGCAGTAACCAGGGGCTGAACACTGAAGCTTTCTTT.

V and J are TRBV6-5 and TRBJ2-5; D not resolved. The germline CDR1 and CDR2 sequences are MNHEY and SVGAGI. This CDR3 contains 10 residues. V was cut by 6 bases and J by 9 bases, with 8 bases left in between. CDR3 protein: CASRGLAQYF. The DNA of the CDR3 is TGTGCCAGCAGGGGCCTGGCCCAGTACTTC.

The chain recombines TRBV6-1 with TRBJ1-5; D is possibly TRBD1 (5 bases). The CDR3 has 18 residues. The ends were cut back, 3 bases at V and 0 bases at J, with 18 bases in the middle. The germline V gene encodes CDR1 MNHNS and CDR2 SASEGT. The CDR3 reads CASSDLFQGLHSNQPQHF. In DNA form, the CDR3 reads TGTGCCAGCAGTGATTTGTTCCAGGGTTTACATAGCAATCAGCCCCAGCATTTT.

V gene TRBV11-3 combines with J gene TRBJ2-1; D perhaps matches TRBD2 (6 bases). The V and J ends lost 4 bases and 4 bases respectively, with 14 bases between them. Per the germline V gene, CDR1 is SGHNT and CDR2 is YENEEA. The CDR3 spans 15 residues. The chain's CDR3 is CASSYAGGGYNEQFF. CDR3 nucleotides: TGTGCCAGCAGCTACGCCGGGGGTGGGTACAATGAGCAGTTCTTC.

The chain employs TRBV5-4 and TRBJ2-1, with D possibly TRBD2 on 6 matching bases. Trimming cost V 4 bases and J 0 bases, with 11 bases left between them. The germline CDR1 and CDR2 sequences are SGHNT and YYREEE (reference sequence). The length of the CDR3 is 15 residues. In DNA form, the CDR3 reads TGTGCCAGCAGCCGACTCGGGAGCTCCTACAATGAGCAGTTCTTC. This gives the protein CASSRLGSSYNEQFF.

The chain carries TRBV9 and TRBJ2-5, with a possible D match to TRBD1 (6 bases). V was trimmed by 4 bases and J by 4 bases, leaving 20 bases between them. This CDR3 has 16 amino acids. Germline V lookup: CDR1 SGDLS, CDR2 YYNGEE. CDR3 in amino acids: CASSPTQGYAGETQYF. The CDR3 DNA reads TGTGCCAGCAGCCCCACCCAGGGGTACGCGGGAGAGACCCAGTACTTC. Full variable domain (outside the CDR3, taken from reference TRBV9 and TRBJ2-5): DSGVTQTPKHLITATGQRVTLRCSPRSGDLSVYWYQQSLDQGLQFLIQYYNGEERAKGNILERFSAQQFPDLHSELNLSSLELGDSALYFCASSPTQGYAGETQYFGPGTRLLVL.

The rearrangement links TRBV27 to TRBJ2-1; possibly TRBD2 for D (6 bases). The germline CDR1 and CDR2 sequences are MNHEY and SMNVEV (reference sequence). V was trimmed by 4 bases and J by 2 bases, leaving 12 bases between them. This CDR3 comprises 15 residues. Written as DNA, the CDR3 is TGTGCCAGCAGTTCCTTAGCGGAAACCTACAATGAGCAGTTCTTC. This sequence encodes CASSSLAETYNEQFF.

The chain uses TRBV25-1 and TRBJ2-5; tentative D call: TRBD2 (5 bases). The CDR3 runs 14 residues. CDR1 is MGHDK, CDR2 SYGVNS, per germline. V lost 6 bases and J 5 bases, leaving 16 bases between the germline ends. The CDR3 DNA follows: TGTGCCAGCAGCCCGACCGGGGTCTGGGAGACCCAGTACTTC. Its protein is CASSPTGVWETQYF.

This clone appeared once. The rearrangement joins TRBV11-2 to TRBJ1-2; tentative D call: TRBD1 (5 bases). The CDR3 consists of 13 residues. Germline loops: CDR1 SGHAT, CDR2 FQNNGV. Deletions cut 4 bases from V and 1 base from J, with 7 bases between. Written as DNA, the CDR3 is TGTGCCAGCAGCTCGGGACTTAACTATGGCTACACCTTC. Protein sequence: CASSSGLNYGYTF.

This clone appeared a few times. V usage is TRBV18 and J usage is TRBJ2-1; D gene ambiguous. The CDR3 runs to 12 residues. Germline values: CDR1 KGHSH, CDR2 LQKENI. V was pared by 6 bases and J by 2 bases, with 5 bases between. Written as DNA, the CDR3 is TGTGCCAGCTCGGCCACCTACAATGAGCAGTTCTTC. This sequence encodes CASSATYNEQFF.

The chain has TRBV7-9 and TRBJ1-2; tentatively, D is TRBD1 (5 bases). The V gene's germline CDR1 is SEHNR and CDR2 FQNEAQ (reference sequence). CDR3 length equals 12 residues. V gave up 5 bases and J gave up 8 bases, with 12 bases separating them. The chain's CDR3 is CASSPGGPGYTF. Here the CDR3 DNA reads TGTGCCAGCAGCCCCGGGGGACCGGGCTACACCTTC.

The sample holds a few counts of this clone. The chain uses TRBV29-1 and TRBJ2-7; D not certain. The V and J ends lost 4 bases and 6 bases respectively, with 16 bases between them. Germline V CDR1 and CDR2: SQVTM, ANQGSEA. This CDR3 has 13 residues. CDR3 bases: TGCAGCGTTGTTTGGCTAGGTCTGACCGAGCAGTACTTC. Protein sequence: CSVVWLGLTEQYF.